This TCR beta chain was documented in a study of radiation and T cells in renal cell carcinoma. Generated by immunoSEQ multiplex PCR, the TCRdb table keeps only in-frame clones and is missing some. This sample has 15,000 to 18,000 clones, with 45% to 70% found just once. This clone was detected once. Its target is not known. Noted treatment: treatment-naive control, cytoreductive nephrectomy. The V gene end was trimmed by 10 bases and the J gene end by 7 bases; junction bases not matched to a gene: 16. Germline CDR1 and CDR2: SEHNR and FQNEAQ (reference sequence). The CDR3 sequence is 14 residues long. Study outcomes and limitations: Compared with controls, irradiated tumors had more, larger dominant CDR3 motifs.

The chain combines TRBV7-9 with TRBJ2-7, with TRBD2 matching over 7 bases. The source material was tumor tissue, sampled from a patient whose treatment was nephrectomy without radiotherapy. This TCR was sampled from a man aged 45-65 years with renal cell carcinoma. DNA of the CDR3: TGTGCCACCTATCGCGGGAGTGGTTCAGGAGAGCAGTACTTC. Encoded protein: CATYRGSGSGEQYF.